This record concerns one T cell receptor (beta chain) sequence. Its antigen is still unknown. This sample is part of a study of T cell repertoires in cytomegalovirus infection. Across the whole study: In the study, CMV epitopes included recently identified HLA-C-restricted and well-studied HLA-B-restricted ones.

Trimming stripped 5 bases from V and 8 bases from J, with 13 bases between. The CDR3 has 13 amino acids. Germline V gene lookup returns CDR1 MNHNY and CDR2 SVGAGI (reference sequence). TCRdb used MiXCR to reprocess the reads, holding one entry per CDR3 protein. Among some 940,000 distinct CDR3 sequences listed, approximately 31% were seen once. The chain couples TRBV6-6 to TRBJ1-5, with a tentative D call TRBD1 (5 bases). This specimen consisted of cultured CD8+ T cells from PBMCs, obtained from culture after CMV antigen stimulation. The TCR sequence derives from a human donor in good health (CMV status not recorded). Some clones in this sample may be carry-over from other donors' samples. CDR3 in DNA: TGTGCCAGCAGTACCCGGGACTGGGAGCCCCAGCATTTT. Its translation: CASSTRDWEPQHF.